This T cell receptor beta chain appears in the sequencing data of a study of shared clonotypes between healthy human individuals. Germline trimming cut 4 bases from V and 4 bases from J; bases unmatched to any gene: 12. The CDR3 is made up of 17 amino acids. From germline, CDR1 is LNHDA and CDR2 SQIVND (reference sequence). Using immunoSEQ multiplex PCR, the repertoire was profiled, and TCRdb retains in-frame clones only, with some absent. Of 2 million to 2.5 million clones detected, 85% to 95% appear once; the ten largest clones hold approximately 0.41%. The chain couples TRBV19 to TRBJ1-4, with TRBD1 identical over 7 bases. The TCR sequence derives from a young man in good health. Some clones in this sample may be carry-over from other donors' samples. The specimen was naive CD4+ T cells from PBMCs. The subset here: CD45RA+ positively selected. The CDR3, as DNA: TGTGCCAGTAGTACCCCGGCGGGACAGCTAAATAATGAAAAACTGTTTTTT. This translates into CASSTPAGQLNNEKLFF.